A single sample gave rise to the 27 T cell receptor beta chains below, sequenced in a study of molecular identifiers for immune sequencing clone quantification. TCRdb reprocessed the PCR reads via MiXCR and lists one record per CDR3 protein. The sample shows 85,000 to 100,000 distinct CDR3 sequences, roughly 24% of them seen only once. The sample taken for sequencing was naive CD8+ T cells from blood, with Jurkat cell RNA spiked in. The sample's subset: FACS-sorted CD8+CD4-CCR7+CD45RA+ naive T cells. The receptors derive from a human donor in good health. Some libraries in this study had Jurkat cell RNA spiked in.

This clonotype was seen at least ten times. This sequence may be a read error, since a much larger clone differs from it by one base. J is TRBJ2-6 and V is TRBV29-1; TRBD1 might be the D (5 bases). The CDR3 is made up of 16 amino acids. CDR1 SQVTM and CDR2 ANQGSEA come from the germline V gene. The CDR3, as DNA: TGCAGCGTTGAACTTTGGGGTGACTCTGGGGCCAACGTCCCGACTTTC. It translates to CSVELWGDSGANVPTF.

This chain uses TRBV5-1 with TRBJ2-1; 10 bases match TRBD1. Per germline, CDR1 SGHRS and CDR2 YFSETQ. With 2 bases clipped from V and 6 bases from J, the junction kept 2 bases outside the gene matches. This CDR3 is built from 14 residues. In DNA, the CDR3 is TGCGCCAGCAGCTTAGACAGGGGGCCCAATGAGCAGTTCTTC. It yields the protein CASSLDRGPNEQFF.

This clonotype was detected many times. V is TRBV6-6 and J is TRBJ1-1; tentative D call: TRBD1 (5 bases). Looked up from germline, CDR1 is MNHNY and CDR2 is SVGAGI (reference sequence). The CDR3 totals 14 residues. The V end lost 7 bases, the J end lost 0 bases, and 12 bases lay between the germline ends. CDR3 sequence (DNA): TGTGCCAGCACCCCCGTGGGGCTGAACACTGAAGCTTTCTTT. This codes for CASTPVGLNTEAFF.

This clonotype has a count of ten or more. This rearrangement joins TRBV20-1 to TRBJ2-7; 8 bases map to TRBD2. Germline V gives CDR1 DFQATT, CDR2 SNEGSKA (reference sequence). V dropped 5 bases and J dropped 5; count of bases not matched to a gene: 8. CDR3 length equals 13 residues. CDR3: CSAYTGLADEQYF. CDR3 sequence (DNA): TGCAGTGCTTATACCGGACTAGCAGACGAGCAGTACTTC.

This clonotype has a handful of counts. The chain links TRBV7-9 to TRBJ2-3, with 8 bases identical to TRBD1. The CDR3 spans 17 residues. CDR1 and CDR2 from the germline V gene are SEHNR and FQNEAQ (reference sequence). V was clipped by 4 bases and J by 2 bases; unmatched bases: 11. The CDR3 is CASSSGTGNDPTDTQYF. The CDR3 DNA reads TGTGCCAGCAGCTCTGGGACAGGAAACGACCCCACAGATACGCAGTATTTT.

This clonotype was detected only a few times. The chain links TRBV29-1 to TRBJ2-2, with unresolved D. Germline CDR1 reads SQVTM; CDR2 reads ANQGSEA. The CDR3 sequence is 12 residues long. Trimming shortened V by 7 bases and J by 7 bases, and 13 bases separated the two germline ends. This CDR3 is CSAVVVGGELFF. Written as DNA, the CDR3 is TGCAGCGCCGTGGTGGTCGGCGGGGAGCTGTTTTTT.

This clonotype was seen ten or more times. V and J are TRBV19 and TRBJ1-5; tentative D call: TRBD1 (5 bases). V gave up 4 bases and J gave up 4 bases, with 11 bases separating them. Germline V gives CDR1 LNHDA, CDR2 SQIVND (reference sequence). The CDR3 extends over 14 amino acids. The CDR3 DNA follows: TGTGCCAGTAGTAACGCCGGGGGTAATCAGCCCCAGCATTTT. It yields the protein CASSNAGGNQPQHF.

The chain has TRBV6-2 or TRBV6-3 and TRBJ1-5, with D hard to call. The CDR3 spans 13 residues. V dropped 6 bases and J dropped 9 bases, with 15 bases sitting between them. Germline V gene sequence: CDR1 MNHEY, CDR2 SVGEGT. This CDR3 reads CASSDLGSRPQHF. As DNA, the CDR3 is TGTGCCAGCAGCGACCTTGGCAGTCGGCCCCAGCATTTT.

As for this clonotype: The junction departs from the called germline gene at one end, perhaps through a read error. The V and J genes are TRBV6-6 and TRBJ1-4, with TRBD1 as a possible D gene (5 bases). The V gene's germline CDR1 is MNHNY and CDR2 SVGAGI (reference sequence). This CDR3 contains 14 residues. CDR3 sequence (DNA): TGTGCCAGCAAACCGGGACCCCTCGGCGAAAAACTGCTTTTT. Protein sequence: CASKPGPLGEKLLF.

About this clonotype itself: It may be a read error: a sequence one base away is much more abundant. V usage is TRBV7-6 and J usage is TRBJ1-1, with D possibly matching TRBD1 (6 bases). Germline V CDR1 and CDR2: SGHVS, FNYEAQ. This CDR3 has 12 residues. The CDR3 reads CAGTGKGTEALF. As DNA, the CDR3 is TGTGCCGGTACAGGGAAGGGCACTGAAGCTCTCTTT.

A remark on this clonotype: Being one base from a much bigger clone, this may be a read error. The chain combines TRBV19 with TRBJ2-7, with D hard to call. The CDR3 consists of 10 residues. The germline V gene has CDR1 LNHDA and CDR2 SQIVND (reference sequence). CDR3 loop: CASRPYEQHF. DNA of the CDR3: TGTGCCAGTAGGCCCTACGAGCAGCACTTC. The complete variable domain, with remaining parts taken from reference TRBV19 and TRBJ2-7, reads DGGITQSPKYLFRKEGQNVTLSCEQNLNHDAMYWYRQDPGQGLRLIYYSQIVNDFQKGDIAEGYSVSREKKESFPLTVTSAQKNPTAFYLCASRPYEQHFGPGTRLTVT.

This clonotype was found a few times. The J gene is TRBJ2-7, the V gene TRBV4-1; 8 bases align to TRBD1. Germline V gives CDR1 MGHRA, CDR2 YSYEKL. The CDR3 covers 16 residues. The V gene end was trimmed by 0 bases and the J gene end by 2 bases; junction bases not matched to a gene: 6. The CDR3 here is CASSQDRRTGTYEQYF. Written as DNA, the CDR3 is TGCGCCAGCAGCCAAGATCGCCGGACAGGGACCTACGAGCAGTACTTC.

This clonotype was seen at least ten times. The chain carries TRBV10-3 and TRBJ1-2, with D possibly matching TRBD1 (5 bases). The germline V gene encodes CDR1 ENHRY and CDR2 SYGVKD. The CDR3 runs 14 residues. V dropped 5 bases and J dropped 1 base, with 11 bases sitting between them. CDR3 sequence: CAISPGQFNYGYTF. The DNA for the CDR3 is TGTGCCATCAGTCCCGGACAATTTAACTATGGCTACACCTTC.

The CDR3 region is CASSPGTGGHYEQYF. DNA of the CDR3: TGTGCCAGCAGTCCCGGGACAGGGGGCCACTACGAGCAGTACTTC. V is TRBV27 and J is TRBJ2-7; 12 nucleotides agree with TRBD1. This CDR3 is built from 15 residues. After removal of 5 bases from V and 3 bases from J, the junction contained 5 bases not matched to a gene. The germline CDR1 and CDR2 sequences are MNHEY and SMNVEV (reference sequence).

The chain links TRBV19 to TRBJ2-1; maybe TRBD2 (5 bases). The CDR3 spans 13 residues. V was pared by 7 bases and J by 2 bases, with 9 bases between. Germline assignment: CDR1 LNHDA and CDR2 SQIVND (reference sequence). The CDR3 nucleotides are TGTGCCAGTAATCGGGGTCCCTACAATGAGCAGTTCTTC. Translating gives CASNRGPYNEQFF.

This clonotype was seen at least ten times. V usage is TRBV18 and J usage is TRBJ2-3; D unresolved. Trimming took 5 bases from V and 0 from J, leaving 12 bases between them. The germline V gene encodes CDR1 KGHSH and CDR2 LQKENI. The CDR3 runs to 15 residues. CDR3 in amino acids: CASSGQPKSTDTQYF. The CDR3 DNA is TGTGCCAGCTCAGGGCAGCCAAAAAGCACAGATACGCAGTATTTT.

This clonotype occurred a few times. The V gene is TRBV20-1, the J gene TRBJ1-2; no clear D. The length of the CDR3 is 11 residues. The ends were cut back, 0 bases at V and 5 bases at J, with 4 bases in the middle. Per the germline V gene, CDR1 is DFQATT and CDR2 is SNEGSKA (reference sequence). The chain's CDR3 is CSARDNYGYTF. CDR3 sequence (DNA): TGCAGTGCTAGAGATAATTATGGCTACACCTTC.

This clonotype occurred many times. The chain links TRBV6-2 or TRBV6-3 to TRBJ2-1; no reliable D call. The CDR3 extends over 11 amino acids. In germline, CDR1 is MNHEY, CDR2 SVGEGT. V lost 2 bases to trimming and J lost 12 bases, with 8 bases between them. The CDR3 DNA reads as TGTGCCAGCAGTTACCCTTCCGGGCAGTTCTTC. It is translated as CASSYPSGQFF.

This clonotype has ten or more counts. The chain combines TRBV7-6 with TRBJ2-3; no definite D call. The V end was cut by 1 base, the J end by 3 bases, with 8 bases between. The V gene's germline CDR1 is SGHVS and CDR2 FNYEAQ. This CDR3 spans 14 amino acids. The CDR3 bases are TGTGCCAGCAGCTTAGAGCAGGAGACAGATACGCAGTATTTT. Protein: CASSLEQETDTQYF.

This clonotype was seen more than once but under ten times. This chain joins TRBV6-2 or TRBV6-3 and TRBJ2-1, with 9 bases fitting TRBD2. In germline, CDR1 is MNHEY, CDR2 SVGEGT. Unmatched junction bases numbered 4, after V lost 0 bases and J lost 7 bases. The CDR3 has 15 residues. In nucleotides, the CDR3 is TGTGCCAGCAGTTACTCGTCTAGCGGGGTGAATGAGCAGTTCTTC. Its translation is CASSYSSSGVNEQFF.

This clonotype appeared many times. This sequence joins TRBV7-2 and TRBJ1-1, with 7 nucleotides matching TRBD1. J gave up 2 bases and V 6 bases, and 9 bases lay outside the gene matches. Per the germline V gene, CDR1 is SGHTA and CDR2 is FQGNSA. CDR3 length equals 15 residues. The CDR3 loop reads CASRISDRPNTEAFF. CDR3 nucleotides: TGTGCCAGCAGAATCTCGGACAGGCCTAACACTGAAGCTTTCTTT.

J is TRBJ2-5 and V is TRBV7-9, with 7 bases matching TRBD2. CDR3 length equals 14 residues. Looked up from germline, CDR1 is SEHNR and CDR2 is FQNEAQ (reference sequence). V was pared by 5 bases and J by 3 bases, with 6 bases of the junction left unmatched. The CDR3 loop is CASSPRLAEETQYF. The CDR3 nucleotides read TGTGCCAGCAGCCCGCGACTAGCTGAAGAGACCCAGTACTTC.

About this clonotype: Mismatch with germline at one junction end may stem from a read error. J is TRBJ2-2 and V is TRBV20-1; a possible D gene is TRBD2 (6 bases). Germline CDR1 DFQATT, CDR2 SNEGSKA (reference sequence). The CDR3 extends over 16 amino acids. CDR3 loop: CSARDTQRANTGKLFF. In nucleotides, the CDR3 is TGCAGTGCTAGAGATACCCAGCGGGCGAATACCGGGAAGCTGTTCTTT.

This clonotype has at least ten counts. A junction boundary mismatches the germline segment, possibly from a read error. The CDR3 DNA reads as TGTGCCAGCACTGAATACACAGATACGCAGTATTTT. Protein product: CASTEYTDTQYF. The genes are TRBV6-1 and TRBJ2-3; D uncertain. Germline V lookup: CDR1 MNHNS, CDR2 SASEGT. The CDR3 has 12 amino acids.

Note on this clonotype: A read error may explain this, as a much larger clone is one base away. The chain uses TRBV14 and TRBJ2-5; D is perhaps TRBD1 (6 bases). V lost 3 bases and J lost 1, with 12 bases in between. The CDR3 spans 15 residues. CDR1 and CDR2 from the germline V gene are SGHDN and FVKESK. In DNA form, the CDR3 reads TGTGCCAGCAGCCATGGCCGGGACATCCAAGAGACCCAGTACTTC. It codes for CASSHGRDIQETQYF.

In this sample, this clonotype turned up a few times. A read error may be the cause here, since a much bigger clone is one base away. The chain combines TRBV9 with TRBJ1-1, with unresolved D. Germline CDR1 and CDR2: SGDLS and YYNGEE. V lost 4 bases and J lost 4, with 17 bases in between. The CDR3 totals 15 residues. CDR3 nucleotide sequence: TGTGCCAGCAGCCCCACTCTAGGGCCGGGCACTGAAGCTTTCTTT. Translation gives CASSPTLGPGTEAFF. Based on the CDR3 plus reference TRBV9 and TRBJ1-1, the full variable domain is DSGVTQTPKHLITATGQRVTLRCSPRSGDLSVYWYQQSLDQGLQFLIQYYNGEERAKGNILERFSAQQFPDLHSELNLSSLELGDSALYFCASSPTLGPGTEAFFGQGTRLTVV.

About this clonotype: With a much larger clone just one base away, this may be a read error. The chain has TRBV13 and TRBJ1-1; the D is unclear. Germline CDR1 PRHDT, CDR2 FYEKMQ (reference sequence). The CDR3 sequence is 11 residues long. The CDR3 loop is CASSLDPEASF. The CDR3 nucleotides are TGTGCCAGCAGCTTAGACCCTGAAGCTTCCTTT.